This TCR beta chain was sequenced in a study of graft-versus-host responses after intestinal transplantation. About the study: The transplants performed in recipients were multivisceral, liver-intestinal, or isolated intestinal. Every one of the recipients received anti-thymocyte globulin induction and afterwards took tacrolimus and steroids for about 3 years. Regarding the study as a whole: The presence of high graft-versus-host to host-versus-graft clonal ratios in allografts characterized patients with graft-donor T cell macrochimerism. Recipient marrow showed GvH clones, some seen first in ileum or blood.

Using immunoSEQ multiplex PCR, the repertoire was profiled, and TCRdb retains in-frame clones only, with some absent. The data contain approximately 37,000 clones, 85% to 95% of them seen just once; the ten biggest clones take up about 3.5%. This CDR3 spans 17 amino acids. V lost 1 base and J 1 base, leaving 15 bases between the germline ends. CDR1 and CDR2 (germline): SGHRS, YFSETQ. In regard to this clone: Its antigen is unidentified.

The receptor was isolated from a human patient who received an intestinal transplant, so some T cells may come from the graft donor. The rearrangement joins TRBV5-1 to TRBJ2-1; D is undetermined. Sequenced here: PBMCs, sampled 700 to 850 days after intestinal transplantation. As DNA, the CDR3 is TGCGCCAGCAGCTTGAGCAGTGGTTCATCATCCTACAATGAGCAGTTCTTC. Protein: CASSLSSGSSSYNEQFF.